The 6 T cell receptor beta chains given below trace back to one sample, sequenced in a study of T cell repertoires in aging, cancer and after chemotherapy. TRB rearrangements spanning V, D and J were amplified using mixed TRB-A/B primers. MiXCR, run by TCRdb on the multiplex PCR reads, gives a single entry per CDR3 protein. The sample holds 3,200 or so distinct CDR3 sequences, nearly 35% seen once. TCR beta rearrangements were amplified from peripheral blood genomic DNA. Sample: blood. The receptors were sampled from a human donor in good health.

In this sample, this clonotype is medium-sized (0.01 to 0.1%). The CDR3, as DNA: TGTGCCAGTAGCCCCGGGACAGGGTCTTACAATGAGCAGTTCTTC. Amino acids: CASSPGTGSYNEQFF. This chain connects TRBV19 to TRBJ2-1; 9 bases line up with TRBD1. The ends lost 6 bases at V and 4 bases at J; junction bases unmatched: 7. CDR3 size: 15 residues. The germline CDR1 and CDR2 sequences are LNHDA and SQIVND (reference sequence).

The V gene is TRBV6-6, the J gene TRBJ2-2; TRBD2 agrees at 7 bases. The germline V gene has CDR1 MNHNY and CDR2 SVGAGI (reference sequence). This CDR3 has 13 residues. The V gene end was trimmed by 6 bases and the J gene end by 4 bases; junction bases not matched to a gene: 2. This chain's CDR3 is CASSLAGTGELFF. In nucleotides, the CDR3 is TGTGCCAGCAGCTTAGCGGGCACCGGGGAGCTGTTTTTT.

This clonotype appeared a few times. V and J are TRBV6-1 and TRBJ2-3; possibly TRBD1 for D (5 bases). This CDR3 has 13 residues. The germline V gene encodes CDR1 MNHNS and CDR2 SASEGT. Trimming cost V 9 bases and J 2 bases, with 12 bases left between them. The CDR3 protein is CASQGGDTDTQYF. For the CDR3, the DNA is TGTGCCAGTCAGGGTGGGGACACAGATACGCAGTATTTT.

Only a few counts were recorded for this clonotype. The rearrangement links TRBV27 to TRBJ1-2; 7 bases agree with TRBD1. CDR1 MNHEY and CDR2 SMNVEV come from the germline V gene (reference sequence). The ends lost 0 bases at V and 8 bases at J; junction bases unmatched: 6. This CDR3 has 14 amino acids. This chain's CDR3 is CASSLSTGARGYTF. The CDR3 DNA sequence: TGTGCCAGCAGTTTATCCACAGGGGCGAGGGGCTACACCTTC.

The CDR3 region is CASSLGQGTEAFF. The CDR3 DNA sequence: TGTGCCAGCAGTTTAGGACAGGGCACTGAAGCTTTCTTT. V usage is TRBV14 and J usage is TRBJ1-1; TRBD1 matches at 8 bases. CDR1 and CDR2 from the germline V gene are SGHDN and FVKESK. The CDR3 is 13 residues long. V lost 6 bases, J lost 4 bases, and 4 bases stayed unmatched. Based on the CDR3 plus reference TRBV14 and TRBJ1-1, the full variable domain is EAGVTQFPSHSVIEKGQTVTLRCDPISGHDNLYWYRRVMGKEIKFLLHFVKESKQDESGMPNNRFLAERTGGTYSTLKVQPAELEDSGVYFCASSLGQGTEAFFGQGTRLTVV.

This chain joins TRBV20-1 and TRBJ2-4; D is perhaps TRBD2 (5 bases). The CDR3 runs to 12 residues. Germline V gene data show CDR1 as DFQATT and CDR2 as SNEGSKA (reference sequence). The ends were cut back, 6 bases at V and 6 bases at J, with 12 bases in the middle. The DNA for the CDR3 is TGCAGTGCCAGCGGAGCAGCAAACATTCAGTACTTC. Translating it yields CSASGAANIQYF.